The following is a TCR beta chain sequence with its context. No cognate antigen has been identified for it. No base quality values were provided; no much bigger clone lies one nucleotide off. The data originate from a study of OX40 agonist ivuxolimab in advanced cancers. In the study overall: Ivuxolimab was an agonistic, fully human IgG2 monoclonal antibody directed against OX40 (CD134), a costimulatory receptor. Intravenous ivuxolimab was administered to patients every 2 weeks at six dose levels: 0.01, 0.1, 0.3, 1.5, 3 and 10 mg/kg. Among the 50 to 55 dose-escalation patients, around 19 had hepatocellular carcinoma, approximately 15 melanoma, 9 renal cell carcinoma and 9 head and neck cancer. In the dose-escalation cohort, around four fifths of patients were male, and the mean age was 60 years with a range of about 20 to 80. Prior anti-PD-1, anti-PD-L1 or anti-CTLA-4 therapy was permitted, and 30% to 45% of dose-escalation patients had received checkpoint inhibitors. Partial responses occurred in three dose-escalation patients: two with cutaneous melanoma and one with hepatocellular carcinoma. The point of sequencing TCRbeta in the periphery was to test whether ivuxolimab changed TCR sequence diversity and drove clonal T-cell expansion. The paper describes the monotherapy dose-escalation part (N ≈ 50 patients) of the phase I trial of ivuxolimab. What the study reported, not specific to this receptor: Clonal expansion of both CD4+ and CD8+ blood T cells was observed from baseline to week 6 at doses 0.1 to 3.0 mg/kg. In the 0.1-3.0 mg/kg groups, partial responders had among the lowest normalized peripheral clonal expansion, particularly in CD8+ T cells. Antigen specificity was not determined for the clonally expanded peripheral T cells. After ivuxolimab, expanded clones were on average more numerous among CD8+ T cells than among CD4+ T cells. Low levels of normalized T-cell clonal expansion were also seen in some patients who did not respond.

Genomic DNA was extracted from sorted cells for sequencing of the TCRbeta CDR3 region. TCRbeta CDR3 regions were sequenced using the immunoSEQ Assay. TCRdb retrieved this table from immuneACCESS and kept in-frame rearrangements only. Not all clones are present; in checked studies, unresolved V genes account for under half, and no reason is known for the remainder. The sample table lists 60,000 to 80,000 clones, 79% of them with a count of one. The ten largest clones capture roughly 11% of the sample. V was cut back by 6 bases and J by 8 bases, leaving a gap of 7 bases between them. Inclusive of the bounding cysteine and phenylalanine, the CDR3 is 10 residues long. Solely the CDR3 DNA is kept, with 30 bases framed from the first base. CDR1 and CDR2, per the germline V gene (reference sequence), are MNHNY and SVGAGI. Patients with autoimmune disease history or receiving systemic immunosuppression were excluded from the trial. Peripheral blood for TCR sequencing was collected from all dose cohorts at baseline, on cycle 4 day 1, and on cycle 7 day 1. Samples were obtained from an open-label, multicenter, first-in-human phase I dose-escalation trial of ivuxolimab. The trial enrolled adults with locally advanced or metastatic head and neck squamous cell, hepatocellular, melanoma or renal cell carcinoma. Before TCR sequencing, CD4+ T cells and CD8+ T cells were sorted from peripheral blood as separate populations.

The receptor was isolated from an adult with an advanced solid tumor such as melanoma, head and neck, liver or kidney cancer. The sequencing used CD4+ or CD8+ T cells sorted from blood, collected in a trial of the OX40 agonist ivuxolimab. Rearrangement joined TRBV6-6 to TRBJ1-1, with no D gene named confidently. DNA sequence: TGTGCCAGCAGAAATACGGAAGCTTTCTTT. This gives the protein CASRNTEAFF.